This TCR beta chain was profiled in a study of CD8 T cells in ankylosing spondylitis. Study-level findings and limits: Some of the motif variants had earlier been found in reactive arthritis patients' fluid and blood. There was reportedly significant enrichment of clones that were disease-linked in matched ankylosing spondylitis synovial fluid. With a CD8+ phenotype, disease-linked clones were relatively rare in peripheral blood. Seemingly distinctive of ankylosing spondylitis blood was a TCR beta motif formed by eight highly homologous variants.

V shed 2 bases and J shed 4 bases, with 17 bases lying between them. Germline values: CDR1 SGHRS, CDR2 YFSETQ. The CDR3 runs 16 residues. With respect to this clonotype: No antigen is known for it.

With molecular barcodes, quantitative 5'-RACE was used to make the TCR beta libraries. TCRdb processed the 5' RACE reads anew with MiXCR; each CDR3 protein has one entry. The data contain about 700,000 distinct CDR3 sequences, around 17% of them seen just once; the ten biggest clones take up around 20%. The chain joins TRBV5-1 to TRBJ2-3; TRBD2 might be the D (6 bases). This TCR was recovered from a male donor with ankylosing spondylitis. Sequenced material: blood, either unsorted or a sorted T cell fraction (not recorded which). The CDR3 sequence is CASSFGWGEPSDTQYF. The CDR3 DNA is TGCGCCAGCAGCTTCGGATGGGGGGAGCCGTCAGATACGCAGTATTTT.